The 12 T cell receptor beta chains given below trace back to one sample, sequenced in a study of blood T cell repertoires in COVID-19. Clones were read by immunoSEQ multiplex PCR, and TCRdb kept only the in-frame ones, dropping some. The table lists 110,000 or so clones, more than 70% of them singletons. Input material: peripheral blood. These receptors all come from a woman aged 70-85 years who had recovered from COVID-19.

The chain joins TRBV5-4 to TRBJ1-2; 7 positions match TRBD1. The V and J ends lost 0 bases and 8 bases, in that order; junction bases with no gene match: 4. In germline, CDR1 is SGHNT, CDR2 YYREEE (reference sequence). The CDR3 extends over 13 amino acids. CDR3 sequence: CASSLGTGRGYTF. In DNA form, the CDR3 reads TGTGCCAGCAGCTTGGGGACAGGAAGAGGCTACACCTTC.

This clone showed up just once. This chain connects TRBV28 to TRBJ2-3; 7 nucleotides agree with TRBD2. Germline CDR1 and CDR2: MDHEN and SYDVKM. The V segment lost 5 bases and the J segment 2 bases; nucleotides outside the gene matches: 4. The CDR3 runs to 14 residues. This CDR3 reads CASSPSGITDTQYF. The CDR3 nucleotides are TGTGCCAGCAGTCCTAGCGGAATCACAGATACGCAGTATTTT.

The genes are TRBV5-1 and TRBJ2-3; D perhaps matches TRBD1 (8 bases). Trimming left V 5 bases short and J 4 bases short, with 17 bases between. This CDR3 is 15 amino acids long. Germline V gene sequence: CDR1 SGHRS, CDR2 YFSETQ. CDR3 loop: CASSSGQGGADTQYF. In nucleotides, the CDR3 is TGCGCCAGCAGTTCCGGACAGGGAGGGGCAGATACGCAGTATTTT.

This chain connects TRBV4-3 to TRBJ1-5; TRBD1 agrees at 8 bases. V lost 1 base to trimming and J lost 7 bases; unmatched junction nucleotides: 6. There are 15 residues in the CDR3. Looked up from germline, CDR1 is LGHNA and CDR2 is YSLEER. This chain's CDR3 is CASSQAAGGRQPQHF. The CDR3 region has the DNA TGCGCCAGCAGCCAAGCCGCAGGGGGCAGGCAGCCCCAGCATTTT.

The J gene is TRBJ2-7, the V gene TRBV28; TRBD1 agrees at 8 bases. CDR1 and CDR2 (germline): MDHEN, SYDVKM. The CDR3 runs 15 residues. V gave up 7 bases and J gave up 0 bases; unmatched junction bases: 8. This chain's CDR3 is CASTSTGTGSYEQYF. CDR3 DNA sequence: TGTGCCAGCACTTCTACGGGGACAGGCTCCTACGAGCAGTACTTC.

This clone has only a few counts. This sequence joins TRBV30 and TRBJ2-1, with D unclear. The ends were cut back, 0 bases at V and 10 bases at J, with 4 bases in the middle. Germline-derived CDR1 and CDR2 are GTSNPN and SVGIG (reference sequence). This CDR3 is built from 10 residues. The CDR3 loop is CAWSVREQFF. In DNA form, the CDR3 reads TGTGCCTGGAGTGTGAGAGAGCAGTTCTTC.

The V and J genes are TRBV28 and TRBJ1-1, with D maybe TRBD1 (5 bases). The length of the CDR3 is 13 residues. CDR1 MDHEN and CDR2 SYDVKM come from the germline V gene. V lost 6 bases to trimming and J lost 1 base, with 9 bases between them. Here the CDR3 reads CASRRGGNTEAFF. In nucleotides, the CDR3 is TGTGCCAGCAGGCGGGGGGGGAACACTGAAGCTTTCTTT.

This chain joins TRBV2 and TRBJ1-3; D is unclear. CDR1 SNHLY and CDR2 FYNNEI come from the germline V gene. This CDR3 comprises 13 residues. V lost 7 bases, J lost 0 bases, and 7 bases lay in between. The CDR3 nucleotides read TGTGCCAGCACGAGCTACTCTGGAAACACCATATATTTT. Encoded protein: CASTSYSGNTIYF.

V and J are TRBV19 and TRBJ1-5; D is perhaps TRBD1 (6 bases). This CDR3 has 13 residues. The germline V gene has CDR1 LNHDA and CDR2 SQIVND (reference sequence). Trimming stripped 6 bases from V and 7 bases from J, with 13 bases between. The CDR3 protein is CASSIQGYQPQHF. The CDR3 nucleotides read TGTGCCAGTAGCATACAGGGTTACCAGCCCCAGCATTTT.

This chain uses TRBV19 with TRBJ2-4, with 7 nucleotides matching TRBD2. V shed 7 bases and J 11 bases; nucleotides not matched to a gene: 11. Germline V CDR1 and CDR2: LNHDA, SQIVND (reference sequence). The CDR3 spans 13 residues. The CDR3 DNA sequence: TGTGCCAGTAACCAAGTGTGGGCGGGAGTTCAGTACTTC. Translation gives CASNQVWAGVQYF. The variable domain in full, completed from reference TRBV19 and TRBJ2-4, reads DGGITQSPKYLFRKEGQNVTLSCEQNLNHDAMYWYRQDPGQGLRLIYYSQIVNDFQKGDIAEGYSVSREKKESFPLTVTSAQKNPTAFYLCASNQVWAGVQYFGAGTRLSVL.

This chain uses TRBV29-1 with TRBJ2-7; D is undetermined. CDR3 length: 13 amino acids. Between the trimmed V and J ends, which lost 1 base and 2 bases, there was a span of 9 bases. CDR1 is SQVTM, CDR2 ANQGSEA, per germline. This CDR3 is CSVEGRFPYEQYF. As DNA, the CDR3 is TGCAGCGTTGAAGGCAGATTCCCCTACGAGCAGTACTTC.

The chain employs TRBV9 and TRBJ2-7; TRBD2 agrees at 8 bases. J gave up 2 bases and V 4 bases, and 8 bases lay outside the gene matches. Germline assignment: CDR1 SGDLS and CDR2 YYNGEE. The CDR3 length is 15 residues. The CDR3 spells CASSRSGSAPYEQYF. The CDR3 nucleotides are TGTGCCAGCAGCAGAAGCGGGAGTGCCCCCTACGAGCAGTACTTC.